Each of the 23 T cell receptor beta chains below was sequenced from the same sample in a study of cytomegalovirus exposure and HLA in healthy donors. PCR primers comprised 60 Vbeta and 13 Jbeta primers. Method: immunoSEQ multiplex PCR; TCRdb's copy keeps in-frame clones and lacks some. This sample has under 250,000 clones, with more than 70% found just once. Sequencing was carried out using PBMCs. These receptors were obtained from a boy aged 5-17 years in good health and CMV-seronegative.

This clone was seen only once. This specimen includes other DNA sequences encoding the same CDR3. DNA of the CDR3: TGTGCCAGCAGCGTAGAACAGGGGACCTTAAGCACAGATACGCAGTATTTT. Encoded protein: CASSVEQGTLSTDTQYF. This sequence joins TRBV9 and TRBJ2-3; 7 positions match TRBD1. The junction had 7 bases not matched to a gene; V was cut back by 0 bases and J by 0 bases. CDR3 size: 17 residues. In germline, CDR1 is SGDLS, CDR2 YYNGEE.

V usage is TRBV11-3 and J usage is TRBJ2-3; 8 nucleotides line up with TRBD1. V was pared by 6 bases and J by 6 bases, with 14 bases of the junction left unmatched. Per germline, CDR1 SGHNT and CDR2 YENEEA. The CDR3 is made up of 16 amino acids. CDR3 loop: CASRFGPGGSEDTQYF. The CDR3 bases are TGTGCCAGCAGGTTTGGGCCAGGGGGCTCAGAGGATACGCAGTATTTT.

V is TRBV27 and J is TRBJ1-1; 10 nucleotides line up with TRBD1. CDR3 length equals 18 residues. V gave up 5 bases and J gave up 0 bases; unmatched junction bases: 12. The germline V gene has CDR1 MNHEY and CDR2 SMNVEV (reference sequence). The CDR3 DNA is TGTGCCAGCAGTCGCCAAACGACAGGGGGCTTTCTGAACACTGAAGCTTTCTTT. Translation: CASSRQTTGGFLNTEAFF.

This chain links TRBV7-2 with TRBJ2-5, with TRBD2 matching over 10 bases. CDR3 length equals 16 residues. The germline CDR1 and CDR2 sequences are SGHTA and FQGNSA. V shed 4 bases, J shed 4 bases, and the junction held 9 bases outside the gene matches. CDR3 DNA: TGTGCCAGCAGCTCGGGCAAAGCGGGGGGGGGAGAGACCCAGTACTTC. Translated, it gives CASSSGKAGGGETQYF.

V gene TRBV5-4 combines with J gene TRBJ2-3; TRBD2 matches 13 bases. CDR1 is SGHNT, CDR2 YYREEE, per germline (reference sequence). With V trimmed by 4 bases and J by 2 bases, 4 bases remained unmatched. The CDR3 loop spans 16 amino acids. For the CDR3, the DNA is TGTGCCAGCAGCCAGGGACTAGCGGGGAACACAGATACGCAGTATTTT. This gives the protein CASSQGLAGNTDTQYF.

The rearrangement links TRBV11-3 to TRBJ1-1, with 9 nucleotides matching TRBD1. There are 16 residues in the CDR3. The V segment lost 5 bases and the J segment 5 bases; nucleotides outside the gene matches: 12. Germline V gives CDR1 SGHNT, CDR2 YENEEA. CDR3: CASSDPDRGRGTEAFF. CDR3 in DNA: TGTGCCAGCAGCGACCCGGACAGGGGCAGGGGGACTGAAGCTTTCTTT. The entire variable domain, with the rest obtained from reference TRBV11-3 and TRBJ1-1, is as follows: EAGVVQSPRYKIIEKKQPVAFWCNPISGHNTLYWYLQNLGQGPELLIRYENEEAVDDSQLPKDRFSAERLKGVDSTLKIQPAELGDSAVYLCASSDPDRGRGTEAFFGQGTRLTVV.

The CDR3 sequence is CASSSSRGAGYGELFF. As DNA, the CDR3 is TGTGCCAGCAGCTCTTCCCGTGGGGCCGGATACGGGGAGCTGTTTTTT. This chain uses TRBV7-9 with TRBJ2-2; perhaps TRBD1 as D (5 bases). Trimming cost V 4 bases and J 7 bases, with 19 bases left between them. In germline, CDR1 is SEHNR, CDR2 FQNEAQ (reference sequence). The CDR3 runs to 16 residues.

In DNA form, the CDR3 reads TGTGCCACCAGCAGAGTAGGAGGGCTAATCTATAATTCACCCCTCCACTTT. It codes for CATSRVGGLIYNSPLHF. This chain connects TRBV15 to TRBJ1-6; no clear D gene. Trimming cost V 1 base and J 3 bases, with 13 bases left between them. The CDR3 contains 17 residues. The V gene's germline CDR1 is LNHNV and CDR2 YYDKDF (reference sequence).

This clone came up a few times. The chain is built from TRBV9 and TRBJ1-1; TRBD1 matches 8 bases. The germline CDR1 and CDR2 sequences are SGDLS and YYNGEE. V dropped 1 base and J dropped 1; count of bases not matched to a gene: 6. CDR3 length: 16 amino acids. The CDR3 sequence: CASSVSWDRRNTEAFF. The CDR3 nucleotides are TGTGCCAGCAGCGTAAGTTGGGACAGGAGGAACACTGAAGCTTTCTTT.

The gene calls are TRBV19 and TRBJ1-5; D unresolved. From germline, CDR1 is LNHDA and CDR2 SQIVND (reference sequence). The CDR3 contains 15 residues. Trimming left V 8 bases short and J 7 bases short, with 21 bases between. The CDR3 sequence: CASFRTPGRGQPQHF. The CDR3, as DNA: TGTGCCAGTTTCAGGACCCCCGGGCGCGGGCAGCCCCAGCATTTT.

The chain uses TRBV4-1 and TRBJ2-2; no clear D gene. The germline V gene has CDR1 MGHRA and CDR2 YSYEKL. The V and J ends lost 3 bases and 2 bases respectively, with 7 bases between them. The CDR3 runs to 14 residues. The CDR3 reads CASSHDFNTGELFF. Written as DNA, the CDR3 is TGCGCCAGCAGCCACGACTTTAACACCGGGGAGCTGTTTTTT.

V is TRBV7-9 and J is TRBJ1-2; TRBD1 matches 9 bases. The CDR3 has 13 amino acids. In germline, CDR1 is SEHNR, CDR2 FQNEAQ (reference sequence). Trimming removed 4 bases from V and 6 bases from J; junction bases left unmatched: 3. As DNA, the CDR3 is TGTGCCAGCAGCTCCGGACAGGGGCATGGCTACACCTTC. Amino acid sequence: CASSSGQGHGYTF.

V gene TRBV5-1 combines with J gene TRBJ2-1, with 8 bases aligning to TRBD2. The CDR3 runs to 15 residues. V lost 4 bases and J lost 6; bases outside the gene matches: 9. From germline, CDR1 is SGHRS and CDR2 YFSETQ. CDR3 residues: CASSPTGGVGNEQFF. In nucleotides, the CDR3 is TGCGCCAGCAGCCCGACCGGGGGGGTGGGCAATGAGCAGTTCTTC.

The chain couples TRBV2 to TRBJ2-1, with TRBD2 matching 12 bases. Germline V lookup: CDR1 SNHLY, CDR2 FYNNEI. After removal of 2 bases from V and 7 bases from J, the junction contained 21 bases not matched to a gene. This CDR3 is 21 amino acids long. As DNA, the CDR3 is TGTGCCAGCAGTGAATGGACTAGCGGGACCAACGTGCCCCCAAACTCGAATGAGCAGTTCTTC. As protein: CASSEWTSGTNVPPNSNEQFF.

The chain carries TRBV18 and TRBJ1-1; 7 nucleotides match TRBD1. The germline V gene has CDR1 KGHSH and CDR2 LQKENI. The CDR3 has 16 amino acids. Trimming at V came to 3 bases and at J to 1 base, leaving 8 bases not matched to a gene. The CDR3 spells CASSPIRGDGNTEAFF. The CDR3 bases are TGTGCCAGCTCACCGATCAGGGGGGATGGGAACACTGAAGCTTTCTTT.

The chain uses TRBV7-2 and TRBJ2-7; TRBD1 aligns across 7 bases. V was clipped by 1 base and J by 3 bases; unmatched bases: 6. CDR1 is SGHTA and CDR2 is FQGNSA in the germline V gene. The CDR3 totals 15 residues. For the CDR3, the DNA is TGTGCCAGCAGCTTAGGGGCAGGGGGTTTCTACGAGCAGTACTTC. Residues: CASSLGAGGFYEQYF.

The gene calls are TRBV30 and TRBJ2-5; TRBD2 might be the D (5 bases). The CDR3 is 11 amino acids. Germline-derived CDR1 and CDR2 are GTSNPN and SVGIG (reference sequence). The germline V and J ends were trimmed by 4 bases and 5 bases, with 8 bases remaining between them. CDR3 protein: CAWTGGETQYF. CDR3 nucleotide sequence: TGTGCCTGGACGGGCGGGGAGACCCAGTACTTC.

This chain connects TRBV6-5 to TRBJ1-4, with 8 nucleotides matching TRBD1. This CDR3 spans 15 amino acids. The trim removed 4 bases at V and 8 bases at J, leaving 9 bases unmatched. Germline-derived CDR1 and CDR2 are MNHEY and SVGAGI. Written as DNA, the CDR3 is TGTGCCAGCAGTTCCTTGGACAGGGCGGGCGAAAAACTGTTTTTT. Its protein is CASSSLDRAGEKLFF.

In its sample, this clone was seen a few times. J is TRBJ2-7 and V is TRBV5-6; D remains ambiguous. Germline V gives CDR1 SGHDT, CDR2 YYEEEE. The CDR3 sequence is 14 residues long. The ends were cut back, 1 base at V and 0 bases at J, with 8 bases in the middle. The CDR3 coding sequence is TGTGCCAGCAGCTTGAGGTGGAGCTCCTACGAGCAGTACTTC. It encodes CASSLRWSSYEQYF. The full variable domain, rest sourced from reference TRBV5-6 and TRBJ2-7, is DAGVTQSPTHLIKTRGQQVTLRCSPKSGHDTVSWYQQALGQGPQFIFQYYEEEERQRGNFPDRFSGHQFPNYSSELNVNALLLGDSALYLCASSLRWSSYEQYFGPGTRLTVT.

J is TRBJ1-1 and V is TRBV7-9; D uncertain. The CDR3 sequence is 15 residues long. Looked up from germline, CDR1 is SEHNR and CDR2 is FQNEAQ (reference sequence). Trimming pared 5 bases from V and 0 bases from J, leaving 13 bases between. This CDR3 is CASSPGRSMNTEAFF. CDR3 DNA: TGTGCCAGCAGCCCCGGTCGAAGCATGAACACTGAAGCTTTCTTT.

Comment on this clone: Other DNA sequences in the same sample also yield this CDR3. The chain couples TRBV19 to TRBJ1-1; no clear D gene. V was pared by 4 bases and J by 5 bases, with 11 bases between. The germline V gene encodes CDR1 LNHDA and CDR2 SQIVND (reference sequence). This CDR3 is built from 13 residues. CDR3 DNA sequence: TGTGCCAGTAGTACACAAACCGGGACTGAAGCTTTCTTT. Translated, it gives CASSTQTGTEAFF.

The chain recombines TRBV18 with TRBJ2-1; TRBD1 might be the D (6 bases). Trimming removed 1 base from V and 4 bases from J, with 17 bases in between. The germline CDR1 and CDR2 sequences are KGHSH and LQKENI. This CDR3 comprises 17 residues. CDR3 region: CASSPLRGSGLYNEQFF. DNA of the CDR3: TGTGCCAGCTCACCACTCAGGGGATCAGGGTTATACAATGAGCAGTTCTTC.

As to this clone: At one end, the junction sequence differs from germline, possibly due to a read error. The rearrangement uses TRBV18 and TRBJ2-1; 9 positions agree with TRBD1. The CDR3 runs to 16 residues. Germline lookup yields CDR1 KGHSH and CDR2 LQKENI. The CDR3 bases are TGTGCCAGCCCACCCTTACGGGACAGGGCTTACAATGAGCAGTTCTTC. It encodes CASPPLRDRAYNEQFF.